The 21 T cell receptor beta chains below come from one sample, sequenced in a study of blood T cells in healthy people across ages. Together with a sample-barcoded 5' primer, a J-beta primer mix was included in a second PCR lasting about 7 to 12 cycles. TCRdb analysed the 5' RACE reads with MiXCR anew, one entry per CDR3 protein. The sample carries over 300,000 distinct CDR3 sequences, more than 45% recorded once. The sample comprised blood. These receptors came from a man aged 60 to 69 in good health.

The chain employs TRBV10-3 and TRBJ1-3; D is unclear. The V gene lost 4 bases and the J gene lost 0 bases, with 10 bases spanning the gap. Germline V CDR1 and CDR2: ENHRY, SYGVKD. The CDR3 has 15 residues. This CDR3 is CAISGGGTSGNTIYF. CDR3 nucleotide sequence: TGTGCCATCAGTGGCGGAGGAACCTCTGGAAACACCATATATTTT.

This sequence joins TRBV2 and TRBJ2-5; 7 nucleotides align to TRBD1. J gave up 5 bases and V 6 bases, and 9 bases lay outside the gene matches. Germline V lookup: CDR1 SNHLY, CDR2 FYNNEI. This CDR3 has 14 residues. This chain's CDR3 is CASRGQIAAETQYF. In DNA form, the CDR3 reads TGTGCCAGCAGGGGACAGATAGCAGCGGAGACCCAGTACTTC.

CDR3 loop: CASSQDGVSTDTQYF. The DNA of the CDR3 is TGTGCCAGCAGCCAAGATGGCGTCAGCACAGATACGCAGTATTTT. This sequence joins TRBV3-1 and TRBJ2-3; D remains ambiguous. Trimming stripped 0 bases from V and 0 bases from J, with 7 bases between. Germline V gene data show CDR1 as LGHDT and CDR2 as YNNKEL (reference sequence). The CDR3 consists of 15 residues.

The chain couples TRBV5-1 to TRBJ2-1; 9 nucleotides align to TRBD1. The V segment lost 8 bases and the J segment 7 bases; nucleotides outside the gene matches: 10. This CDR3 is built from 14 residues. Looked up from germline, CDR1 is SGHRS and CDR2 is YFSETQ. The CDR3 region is CASCRDRECNEQFF. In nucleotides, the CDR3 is TGCGCCAGTTGCCGGGACAGGGAATGTAATGAGCAGTTCTTC.

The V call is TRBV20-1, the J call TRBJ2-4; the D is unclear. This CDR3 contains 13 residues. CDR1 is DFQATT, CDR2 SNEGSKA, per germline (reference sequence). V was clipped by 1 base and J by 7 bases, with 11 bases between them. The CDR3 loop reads CSARVAVGNIQYF. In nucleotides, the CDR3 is TGCAGTGCTAGAGTTGCGGTGGGGAACATTCAGTACTTC.

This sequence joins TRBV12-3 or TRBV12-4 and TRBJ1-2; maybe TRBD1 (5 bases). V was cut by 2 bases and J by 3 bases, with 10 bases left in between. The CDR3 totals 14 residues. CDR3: CASSLPTAYYGYTF. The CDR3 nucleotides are TGTGCCAGCAGTTTACCGACAGCCTACTATGGCTACACCTTC.

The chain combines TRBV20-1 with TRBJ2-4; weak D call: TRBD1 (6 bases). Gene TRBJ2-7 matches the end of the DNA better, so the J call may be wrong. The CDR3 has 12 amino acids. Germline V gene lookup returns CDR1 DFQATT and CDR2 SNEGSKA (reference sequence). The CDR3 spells CSARRDKYEQYF. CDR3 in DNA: TGCAGTGCTAGACGGGACAAGTACGAGCAGTACTTC.

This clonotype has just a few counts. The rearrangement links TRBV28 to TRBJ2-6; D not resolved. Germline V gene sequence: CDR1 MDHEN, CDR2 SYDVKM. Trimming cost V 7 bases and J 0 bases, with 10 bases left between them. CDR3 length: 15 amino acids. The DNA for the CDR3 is TGTGCCAGCACCCTATCCGACTCTGGGGCCAACGTCCTGACTTTC. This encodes CASTLSDSGANVLTF.

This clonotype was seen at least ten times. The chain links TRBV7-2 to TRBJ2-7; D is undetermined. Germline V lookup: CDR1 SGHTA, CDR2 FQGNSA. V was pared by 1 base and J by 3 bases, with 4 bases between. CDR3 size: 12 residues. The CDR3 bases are TGTGCCAGCAGCTTAGGCGTCTACGAGCAGTACTTC. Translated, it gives CASSLGVYEQYF.

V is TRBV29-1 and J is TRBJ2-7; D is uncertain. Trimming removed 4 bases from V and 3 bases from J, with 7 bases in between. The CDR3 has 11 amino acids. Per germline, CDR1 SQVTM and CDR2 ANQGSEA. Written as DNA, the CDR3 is TGCAGCGTTGCACAGCTCTACGAGCAGTACTTC. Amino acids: CSVAQLYEQYF.

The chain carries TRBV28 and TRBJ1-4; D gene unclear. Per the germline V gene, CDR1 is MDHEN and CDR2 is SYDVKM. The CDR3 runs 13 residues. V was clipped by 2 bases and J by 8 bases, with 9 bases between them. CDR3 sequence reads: CASSLPQAEKLFF. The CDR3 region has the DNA TGTGCCAGCAGTTTACCTCAAGCGGAAAAACTGTTTTTT.

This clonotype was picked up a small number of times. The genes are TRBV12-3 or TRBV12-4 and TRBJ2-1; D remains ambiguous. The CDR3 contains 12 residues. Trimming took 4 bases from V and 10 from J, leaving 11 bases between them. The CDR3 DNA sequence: TGTGCCAGCAGTTACGGTACCGGGGAGCAGTTCTTC. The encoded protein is CASSYGTGEQFF.

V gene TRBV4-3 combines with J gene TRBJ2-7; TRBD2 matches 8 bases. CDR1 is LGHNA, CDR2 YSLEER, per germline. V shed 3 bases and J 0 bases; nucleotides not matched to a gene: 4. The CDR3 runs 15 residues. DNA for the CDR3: TGCGCCAGCAGCCAGAGCGGGGGCAGCTCCTACGAGCAGTACTTC. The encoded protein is CASSQSGGSSYEQYF.

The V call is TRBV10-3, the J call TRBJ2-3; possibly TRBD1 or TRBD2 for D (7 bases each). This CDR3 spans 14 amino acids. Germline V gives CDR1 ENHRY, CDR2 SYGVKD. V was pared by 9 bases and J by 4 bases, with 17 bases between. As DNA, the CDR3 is TGTGCCATAGGGGGAGGGGGCGCCGCAGATACGCAGTATTTT. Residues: CAIGGGGAADTQYF.

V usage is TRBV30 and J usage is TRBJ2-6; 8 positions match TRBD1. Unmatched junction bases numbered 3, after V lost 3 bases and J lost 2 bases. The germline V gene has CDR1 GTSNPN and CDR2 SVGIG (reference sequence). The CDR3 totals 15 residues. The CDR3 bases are TGTGCCTGGAGCATGACAGGGGCTGGGGCCAACGTCCTGACTTTC. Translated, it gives CAWSMTGAGANVLTF.

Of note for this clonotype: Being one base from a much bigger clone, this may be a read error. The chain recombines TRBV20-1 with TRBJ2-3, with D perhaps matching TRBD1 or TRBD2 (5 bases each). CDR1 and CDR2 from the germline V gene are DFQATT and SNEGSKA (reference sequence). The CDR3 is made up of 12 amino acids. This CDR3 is CSATGTTGTQYF. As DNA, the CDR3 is TGCAGTGCTACCGGGACCACAGGTACGCAGTATTTT.

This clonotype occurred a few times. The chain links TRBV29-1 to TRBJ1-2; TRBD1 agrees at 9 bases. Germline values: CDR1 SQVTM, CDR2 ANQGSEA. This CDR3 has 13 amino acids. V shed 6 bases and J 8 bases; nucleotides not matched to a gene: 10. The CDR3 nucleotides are TGCAGCGTCAGTGACAGGGGGACGGGAGGCTACACCTTC. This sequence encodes CSVSDRGTGGYTF.

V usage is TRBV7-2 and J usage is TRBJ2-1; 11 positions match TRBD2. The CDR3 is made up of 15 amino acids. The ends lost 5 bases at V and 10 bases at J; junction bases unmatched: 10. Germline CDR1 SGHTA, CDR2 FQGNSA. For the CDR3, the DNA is TGTGCCAGCAGCCTAACTAGCGGGAGCCTCGGGGAGCAGTTCTTC. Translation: CASSLTSGSLGEQFF.

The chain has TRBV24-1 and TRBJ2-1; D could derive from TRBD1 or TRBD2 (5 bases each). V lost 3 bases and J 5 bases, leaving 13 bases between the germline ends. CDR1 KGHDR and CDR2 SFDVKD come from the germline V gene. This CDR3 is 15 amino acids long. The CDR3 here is CATSDRDLKNNEQFF. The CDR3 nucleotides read TGTGCCACCAGTGATCGGGACCTAAAAAACAATGAGCAGTTCTTC.

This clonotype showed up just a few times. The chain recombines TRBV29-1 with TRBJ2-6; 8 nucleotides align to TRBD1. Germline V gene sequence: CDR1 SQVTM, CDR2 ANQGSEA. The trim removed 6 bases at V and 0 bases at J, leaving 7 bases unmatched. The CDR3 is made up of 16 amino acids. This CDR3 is CSVGGQVASGANVLTF. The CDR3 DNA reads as TGCAGCGTGGGGGGACAGGTAGCCTCTGGGGCCAACGTCCTGACTTTC.

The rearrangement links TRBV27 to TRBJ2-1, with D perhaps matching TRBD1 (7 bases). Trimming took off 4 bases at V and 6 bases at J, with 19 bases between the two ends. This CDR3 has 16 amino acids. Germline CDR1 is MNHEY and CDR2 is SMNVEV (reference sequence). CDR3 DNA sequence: TGTGCCAGCAGTTCTTACGACAGGGTGGGGGGCAATGAGCAGTTCTTC. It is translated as CASSSYDRVGGNEQFF.